This record concerns one T cell receptor (beta chain) sequence. The sample comes from a study of long-term antiretroviral therapy in people with HIV. There are 15 residues in the CDR3. The V and J ends lost 3 bases and 4 bases respectively, with 13 bases between them. Germline V CDR1 and CDR2: LNHDA, SQIVND (reference sequence). Investigators performed immunoSEQ version v3.0 at survey level. TCRdb's copy holds only in-frame clones and misses some; the assay was immunoSEQ multiplex PCR. The sample lists 25,000 to 35,000 clones, about 87% occurring once. The sequences come from unsorted PBMCs, collected 1.8 years after starting antiretroviral therapy. The chain recombines TRBV19 with TRBJ2-1; the D gene is possibly TRBD2 (6 bases). The receptor was derived from a woman aged 18 to 35 with HIV. Here the CDR3 reads CASSISRDSYNEQFF. In DNA form, the CDR3 reads TGTGCCAGTAGTATCTCCCGGGACTCATACAATGAGCAGTTCTTC.